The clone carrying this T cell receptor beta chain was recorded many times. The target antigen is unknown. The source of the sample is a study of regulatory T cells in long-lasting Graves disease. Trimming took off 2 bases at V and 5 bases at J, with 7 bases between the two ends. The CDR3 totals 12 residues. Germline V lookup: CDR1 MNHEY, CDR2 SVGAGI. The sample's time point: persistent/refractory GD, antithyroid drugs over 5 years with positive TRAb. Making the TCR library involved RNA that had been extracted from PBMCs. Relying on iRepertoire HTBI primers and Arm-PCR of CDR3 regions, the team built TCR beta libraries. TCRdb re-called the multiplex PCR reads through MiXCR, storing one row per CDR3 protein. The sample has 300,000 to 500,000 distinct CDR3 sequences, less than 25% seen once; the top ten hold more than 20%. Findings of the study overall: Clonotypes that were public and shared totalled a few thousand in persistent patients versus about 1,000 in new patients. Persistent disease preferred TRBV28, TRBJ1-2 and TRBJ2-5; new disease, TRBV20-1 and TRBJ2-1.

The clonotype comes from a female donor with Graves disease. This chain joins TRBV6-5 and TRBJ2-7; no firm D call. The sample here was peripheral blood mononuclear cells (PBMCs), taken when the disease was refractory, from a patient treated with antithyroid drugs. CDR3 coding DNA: TGTGCCAGCAGTTACCCGCTACACGAGCAGTACTTC. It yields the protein CASSYPLHEQYF.